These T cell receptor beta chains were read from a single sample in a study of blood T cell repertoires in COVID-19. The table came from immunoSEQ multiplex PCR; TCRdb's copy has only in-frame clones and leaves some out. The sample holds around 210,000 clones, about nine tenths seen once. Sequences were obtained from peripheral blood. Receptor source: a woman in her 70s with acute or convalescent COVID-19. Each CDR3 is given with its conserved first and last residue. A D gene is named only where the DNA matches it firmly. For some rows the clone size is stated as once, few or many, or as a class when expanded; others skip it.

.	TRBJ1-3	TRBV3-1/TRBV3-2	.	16	TGTGCCAGCAGCCAAGGGAGAGTTTTCTCTGGAAACACCATATATTTT	CASSQGRVFSGNTIYF
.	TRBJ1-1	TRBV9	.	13	TGTGCCAGCAGCGTAGAGCCGGGAACAGAAGCTTTCTTT	CASSVEPGTEAFF
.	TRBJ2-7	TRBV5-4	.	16	TGTGCCAGCAGATCCGATCTAGCGAGTAGCTCCTACGAGCAGTACTTC	CASRSDLASSSYEQYF
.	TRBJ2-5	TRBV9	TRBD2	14	TGTGCCAGCAGCGACGGGACTAGGCGAGAGACCCAGTACTTC	CASSDGTRRETQYF
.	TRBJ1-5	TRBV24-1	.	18	TGTGCCACCAGTGCCTCTTTCGGGGGGGGTTATAGCAATCAGCCCCAGCATTTT	CATSASFGGGYSNQPQHF
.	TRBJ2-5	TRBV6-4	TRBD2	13	TGTGCCAGCAGTGTGGAGCGGGGGGCGTCCCAGTACTTC	CASSVERGASQYF
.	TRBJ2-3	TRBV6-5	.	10	TGTGCCAGCATCAGAGATACGCAGTATTTT	CASIRDTQYF
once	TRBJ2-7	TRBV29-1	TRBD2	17	TGCAGCCCATCTTCGGGACTAGCGGGAGGTTGTGGTCGAGAGCAGTACTTC	CSPSSGLAGGCGREQYF
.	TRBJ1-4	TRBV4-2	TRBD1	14	TGTGCCAGCAGCCCCCGGACAGGGGATGAAAAACTGTTTTTT	CASSPRTGDEKLFF
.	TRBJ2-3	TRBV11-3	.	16	TGTGCCAGCAGCTTAGAAGGGACACTTATCACAGATACGCAGTATTTT	CASSLEGTLITDTQYF
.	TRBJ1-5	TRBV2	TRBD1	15	TGTGCCAGCAATAGGGACAGAATAAGCAATCAGCCCCAGCATTTT	CASNRDRISNQPQHF
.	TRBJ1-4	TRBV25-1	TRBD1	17	TGTGCCAGCAGTGAGGGACAGGGGGCTTCAACTAATGAAAAACTGTTTTTT	CASSEGQGASTNEKLFF
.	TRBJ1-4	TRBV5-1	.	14	TGCGCCAGCAGCTTGGCTCGGACAGTTGACAAACTGTTTTTT	CASSLARTVDKLFF
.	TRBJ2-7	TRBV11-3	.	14	TGTGCCAGCAGCTTAGCTGCTAACTCCTACGAGCAGTACTTC	CASSLAANSYEQYF
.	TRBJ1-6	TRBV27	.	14	TGTGCCAGCAGTTTAAATGGCAGTGGCTCACCCCTCCACTTT	CASSLNGSGSPLHF
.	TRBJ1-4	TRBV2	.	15	TGTGCCAGCAGTGTTGGGGGCGCGAGAGGGGAAAAACTGTTTTTT	CASSVGGARGEKLFF
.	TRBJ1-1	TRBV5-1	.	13	TGCGCCAGCGTGGGAGCCCCGAACACTGAAGCTTTCTTT	CASVGAPNTEAFF
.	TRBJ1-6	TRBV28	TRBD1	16	TGTGCCAGCAGGCCGACAGGGAGCTCCTATAATTCACCCCTCCACTTT	CASRPTGSSYNSPLHF
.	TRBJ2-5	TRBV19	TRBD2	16	TGTGCCAGTAGTATCGGAGCGGGAGTAGGGCAAGAGACCCAGTACTTC	CASSIGAGVGQETQYF
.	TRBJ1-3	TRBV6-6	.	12	TGTGCCAGCCGGGGTTCTGGAAACACCATATATTTT	CASRGSGNTIYF
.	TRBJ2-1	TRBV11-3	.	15	TGTGCCAGCAGCTTACAGTCAGGGTCCTACAATGAGCAGTTCTTC	CASSLQSGSYNEQFF
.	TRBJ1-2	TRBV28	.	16	TGTGCCAGCAGTTTACTGGGCTCGGGGTTGAGGAATGGCTACACCTTC	CASSLLGSGLRNGYTF
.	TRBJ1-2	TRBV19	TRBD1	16	TGTGCCAGTAGTATAGGACAGGGAAGCGCGGACTATGGCTACACCTTC	CASSIGQGSADYGYTF
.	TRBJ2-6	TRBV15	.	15	TGTGCCACCAGCAGACATTCCTCTGGGGCCAACGTCCTGACTTTC	CATSRHSSGANVLTF
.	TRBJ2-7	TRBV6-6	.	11	TGTGCCAGCAGTTACAGCCACGAGCAGTACTTC	CASSYSHEQYF
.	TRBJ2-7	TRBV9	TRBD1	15	TGTGCCAGCAGCGTAGGGGGACAGGTAATCTACGAGCAGTACTTC	CASSVGGQVIYEQYF
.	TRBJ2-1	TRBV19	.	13	TGTGCCAGCCAGGATTGGGGGCTTGATGAGCAGTTCTTC	CASQDWGLDEQFF
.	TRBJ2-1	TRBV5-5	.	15	TGTGCCAGCAGCTTTCAGGGCGCGGCGGACAATGAGCAGTTCTTC	CASSFQGAADNEQFF
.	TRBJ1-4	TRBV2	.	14	TGTGCCAGCAGTGAAGCCTACGGGGGAAAAAAACTGTTTTTT	CASSEAYGGKKLFF
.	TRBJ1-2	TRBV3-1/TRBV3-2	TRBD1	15	TGTGCCAGCAGCCCTTCTCCGGGACAGGTTTACGGCTACACCTTC	CASSPSPGQVYGYTF
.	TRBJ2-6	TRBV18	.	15	TGTGCCAGCTCACCGAGGCACTCTGGGGCCAACGTCCTGACTTTC	CASSPRHSGANVLTF
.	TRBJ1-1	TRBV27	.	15	TGTGCCAGCCACCCGGGAGGAGGGGGATGGACTGAAGCTTTCTTT	CASHPGGGGWTEAFF
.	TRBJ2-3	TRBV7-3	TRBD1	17	TGTGCCAGCAGCTTTTCGCCGGGACAGGATGGTCGGGATACGCAGTATTTT	CASSFSPGQDGRDTQYF
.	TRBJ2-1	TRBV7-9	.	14	TGTGCCAGCACCCCGCCAGGGGCGAAAAATGAGCAGTTCTTC	CASTPPGAKNEQFF
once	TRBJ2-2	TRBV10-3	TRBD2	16	TGTGCCATCAGTGACACGGGAGGTACGAACACCGGGGAGCTGTTTTTT	CAISDTGGTNTGELFF
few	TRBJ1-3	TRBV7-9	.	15	TGTGCCAGCAGCCCGACAGCGTACTCTGGAAACACCATATATTTT	CASSPTAYSGNTIYF
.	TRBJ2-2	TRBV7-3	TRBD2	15	TGTGCCAGCAGCAAAGCGGGAGGGTACACCGGGGAGCTGTTTTTT	CASSKAGGYTGELFF
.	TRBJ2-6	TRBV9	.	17	TGTGCCAGCAGCGTAGAAGTAACCCGGTCTGGGGCCAACGTCCTGACTTTC	CASSVEVTRSGANVLTF
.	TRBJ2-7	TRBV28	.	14	TGTGCCAGCAGTTTGGCAGGGCCTCCCTACGAGCAGTACTTC	CASSLAGPPYEQYF
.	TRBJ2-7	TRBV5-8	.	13	TGTGCCAGCAGCTTCCGGGGTTCCTACGAGCAGTACTTC	CASSFRGSYEQYF
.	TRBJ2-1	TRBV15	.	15	TGTGCCACCAGCACGCTCCTAGCGCTATACAATGAGCAGTTCTTC	CATSTLLALYNEQFF
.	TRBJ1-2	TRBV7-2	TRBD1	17	TGTGCCAGCAGCTTAGAAGGGGGCAGGCAAACTAACTATGGCTACACCTTC	CASSLEGGRQTNYGYTF
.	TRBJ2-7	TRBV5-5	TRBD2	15	TGTGCCAGCAGCTTGGATACTAGCGGGGACTACGAGCAGTACTTC	CASSLDTSGDYEQYF
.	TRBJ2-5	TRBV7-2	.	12	TGTGCCAGCAGCTTCAGGCGAGAGACCCAGTACTTC	CASSFRRETQYF
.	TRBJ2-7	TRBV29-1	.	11	TGCAGCGTTGTTAGTCCCTACGAGCAGTACTTC	CSVVSPYEQYF
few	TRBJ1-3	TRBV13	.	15	TGTGCCAGCAGCTTAGACAGCTCCTCTGGAAACACCATATATTTT	CASSLDSSSGNTIYF
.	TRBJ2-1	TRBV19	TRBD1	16	TGTGCCAGTAGTCTCCGGGACAGGGTTTTACGCAATGAGCAGTTCTTC	CASSLRDRVLRNEQFF
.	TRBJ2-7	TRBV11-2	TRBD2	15	TGTGCCAGCAGCTTAGATCGGGGGGGCCGCTACGAGCAGTACTTC	CASSLDRGGRYEQYF
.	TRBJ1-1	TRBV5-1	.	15	TGCGCCAGCAGCTTCGGATCAGGGCCGAACACTGAAGCTTTCTTT	CASSFGSGPNTEAFF
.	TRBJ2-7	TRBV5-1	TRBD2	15	TGCGCCAGCAGTCCCGGACTAGCGGGAGTGAGTGAGCAGTACTTC	CASSPGLAGVSEQYF
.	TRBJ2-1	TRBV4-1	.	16	TGCGCCAGCAGCCAAGCTGTAATCGGAGTTTACAATGAGCAGTTCTTC	CASSQAVIGVYNEQFF
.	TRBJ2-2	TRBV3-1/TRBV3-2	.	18	TGTGCCAGCAGCCAAGTAACTTGGCGACAGGCGAACACCGGGGAGCTGTTTTTT	CASSQVTWRQANTGELFF